The 8 T cell receptor beta chains below were found in one sample sequenced in a study of blood T cells in healthy people across ages. With a J-beta primer mix and a sample-barcoded 5' primer, a second PCR ran 7 to 11 cycles. Each CDR3 protein is one row after TCRdb ran MiXCR on the 5' RACE reads. The sample holds 1.5 million to 2 million distinct CDR3 sequences, 40% to 55% seen once. Sequencing was done on a sample of blood. Source of these receptors: a woman aged 40 to 55 in good health.

The genes are TRBV20-1 and TRBJ2-1, with 11 bases that match TRBD2. J gave up 8 bases and V 0 bases, and 3 bases lay outside the gene matches. CDR1 and CDR2 from the germline V gene are DFQATT and SNEGSKA (reference sequence). CDR3 length: 14 residues. CDR3 nucleotide sequence: TGCAGTGCTAGAGATAGCGGGGGGGCCTATGAGCAGTTCTTC. It translates to CSARDSGGAYEQFF.

This chain joins TRBV13 and TRBJ2-7, with a possible D match to TRBD1 (6 bases). V was shortened by 2 bases and J by 3 bases, with 11 bases between the two germline ends. This CDR3 comprises 14 residues. Germline values: CDR1 PRHDT, CDR2 FYEKMQ (reference sequence). The CDR3 DNA follows: TGTGCCAGCAGCTTACAGGGGAATGTCTACGAGCAGTACTTC. Translated, it gives CASSLQGNVYEQYF.

This chain links TRBV19 with TRBJ1-1; D is perhaps TRBD1 (5 bases). This CDR3 has 15 residues. The V gene's germline CDR1 is LNHDA and CDR2 SQIVND (reference sequence). V lost 8 bases and J 5 bases, leaving 21 bases between the germline ends. The CDR3 DNA is TGTGCCAGTTCCTCCAGAGGGAAGGGGCGAACTGAAGCTTTCTTT. This codes for CASSSRGKGRTEAFF.

This clonotype was counted many times. This chain links TRBV6-1 with TRBJ2-7; 7 bases map to TRBD2. J lost 0 bases, V lost 0 bases, and 2 bases had no gene match. In germline, CDR1 is MNHNS, CDR2 SASEGT. The CDR3 consists of 15 residues. This CDR3 is CASSEASGSSYEQYF. For the CDR3, the DNA is TGTGCCAGCAGTGAAGCTAGCGGGTCCTCCTACGAGCAGTACTTC.

This clonotype was seen more than once but under ten times. The gene calls are TRBV29-1 and TRBJ2-7, with D uncertain. CDR1 is SQVTM and CDR2 is ANQGSEA in the germline V gene. The CDR3 is made up of 10 amino acids. With 2 bases removed from V and 5 bases from J, the gap between germline ends came to 4 bases. CDR3 loop: CSVENHEQYF. CDR3 sequence (DNA): TGCAGCGTTGAAAACCACGAGCAGTACTTC.

The rearrangement links TRBV6-6 to TRBJ1-2; D is uncertain. This CDR3 is 17 amino acids long. Germline lookup yields CDR1 MNHNY and CDR2 SVGAGI (reference sequence). V lost 4 bases and J lost 7, with 25 bases in between. In DNA, the CDR3 is TGTGCCAGCAGTTTGATGGTACGAAGATGGCCGGCCAGTGGCTACACCTTC. This translates into CASSLMVRRWPASGYTF.

J is TRBJ2-7 and V is TRBV28; perhaps D is TRBD1 or TRBD2 (5 bases each). Trimming removed 7 bases at V and 5 bases at J, with 24 bases between. This CDR3 has 16 residues. Germline CDR1 and CDR2: MDHEN and SYDVKM. The CDR3 region is CASTSFGTSSVNEQYF. The CDR3, as DNA: TGTGCCAGCACCTCATTCGGGACCAGTTCCGTGAACGAGCAGTACTTC.

J is TRBJ2-3 and V is TRBV29-1; 7 bases are shared with TRBD2. The CDR3 is made up of 14 amino acids. Germline V gene data show CDR1 as SQVTM and CDR2 as ANQGSEA. V gave up 1 base and J gave up 2 bases; unmatched junction bases: 3. CDR3 loop: CSVEVAGYTDTQYF. The CDR3 DNA reads as TGCAGCGTTGAAGTAGCGGGCTACACAGATACGCAGTATTTT.